This is a list of T cell receptor beta chains from one sample in a study of shared clonotypes between healthy human individuals. The repertoire was sequenced with immunoSEQ multiplex PCR; TCRdb's copy has only in-frame clones and lacks some. The data hold hundreds of thousands of clones, with around 79% observed a single time. Sequencing was performed on PBMCs. The source of these receptors is a woman in her forties in good health. Some clones in this sample may be carry-over from other donors' samples. Both conserved end residues are part of each CDR3. The D gene is left open where the match is weak. Clone size is shown for a subset of rows, as once, few, many or a class of expanded clone.

>TRBJ2-1|-|TRBV30|-
CAWNVATEQFF
TGTGCCTGGAACGTAGCTACTGAGCAGTTCTTC
>TRBJ1-2|few|TRBV7-9|-
CASSLSGQGNYGYTF
TGTGCCAGCAGCTTGTCCGGACAAGGAAACTATGGCTACACCTTC
>TRBJ2-3|few|TRBV6-5|TRBD2
CASSYSSGRAGTQYF
TGTGCCAGCAGTTACTCCAGCGGGAGGGCCGGTACGCAGTATTTT
>TRBJ2-5|once|TRBV5-1|TRBD1
CASSFPGQGTQYF
TGCGCCAGCAGCTTCCCGGGACAGGGGACCCAGTACTTC
>TRBJ1-5|-|TRBV28|TRBD1
CASWDRQNQPQHF
TGTGCCAGCTGGGACAGGCAAAATCAGCCCCAGCATTTT
>TRBJ2-1|-|TRBV2|-
CASPKREEGGIYNEQFF
TGTGCCAGCCCGAAAAGGGAGGAGGGGGGGATCTACAATGAGCAGTTCTTC
>TRBJ2-1|-|TRBV5-1|-
CASSLERNEQFF
TGCGCCAGCAGCTTGGAACGGAATGAGCAGTTCTTC
>TRBJ2-4|-|TRBV28|TRBD2
CASSPPGLATLAKNIQYF
TGTGCCAGCAGTCCCCCGGGACTAGCGACCTTGGCCAAAAACATTCAGTACTTC
>TRBJ2-7|-|TRBV4-2|-
CASSQDLLGMVNEQYF
TGTGCCAGCAGCCAAGATCTTTTGGGAATGGTCAACGAGCAGTACTTC
>TRBJ2-6|-|TRBV7-3|-
CASSLIGNTGANVLTF
TGTGCCAGCAGCTTAATCGGTAACACTGGGGCCAACGTCCTGACTTTC
>TRBJ2-3|-|TRBV2|-
CASSGDATYTDTQYF
TGTGCCAGCAGTGGGGATGCCACATACACAGATACGCAGTATTTT
>TRBJ2-3|-|TRBV19|TRBD2
CASSRTSGRDDTQYF
TGTGCCAGTAGTAGGACTAGCGGTAGGGATGATACGCAGTATTTT
>TRBJ2-2|-|TRBV10-3|TRBD1
CAINGQGSPGELFF
TGTGCCATCAATGGACAGGGAAGCCCCGGGGAGCTGTTTTTT
>TRBJ2-4|-|TRBV4-1|-
CASSQAARGAGWSKNIQYF
TGCGCCAGCAGCCAAGCCGCCCGGGGGGCGGGTTGGTCCAAAAACATTCAGTACTTC
>TRBJ1-3|-|TRBV5-4|-
CASSLAGGNTIYF
TGTGCCAGCAGCTTGGCAGGCGGAAACACCATATATTTT
>TRBJ1-5|-|TRBV30|-
CAWTVNSNQPQHF
TGTGCCTGGACGGTGAATAGCAATCAGCCCCAGCATTTT
>TRBJ2-1|-|TRBV5-4|TRBD2
CASSLLAGGHLNEQFF
TGTGCCAGCAGCTTACTAGCGGGAGGCCACCTCAATGAGCAGTTCTTC
>TRBJ1-4|-|TRBV7-9|-
CASSLQRATNEKLFF
TGTGCCAGCAGCCTACAGCGCGCAACTAATGAAAAACTGTTTTTT
>TRBJ1-1|-|TRBV6-6|-
CASSYSGVGTEAFF
TGTGCCAGCAGTTACTCAGGGGTTGGCACTGAAGCTTTCTTT
>TRBJ2-3|once|TRBV12-5|-
CASGLTGSDTQYF
TGTGCTAGTGGTTTGACAGGCTCAGATACGCAGTATTTT
>TRBJ2-1|-|TRBV11-3|TRBD2
CASSFSGTLGEQFF
TGTGCCAGCAGCTTTAGCGGGACCCTCGGTGAGCAGTTCTTC
>TRBJ2-1|-|TRBV5-1|TRBD2
CASSLVSGRDNEQFF
TGCGCCAGCAGCTTGGTAAGCGGGAGAGACAATGAGCAGTTCTTC
>TRBJ1-2|-|TRBV5-4|-
CASSFDSSSFYGYTF
TGTGCCAGCAGCTTTGACTCATCTTCTTTCTATGGCTACACCTTC
>TRBJ2-5|-|TRBV29-1|TRBD1
CSVPSRDREQETQHF
TGCAGCGTACCGTCCCGGGACAGGGAACAAGAGACCCAGCACTTC
>TRBJ2-2|-|TRBV5-1|TRBD2
CASSSQLAGGPTGELFF
TGCGCCAGCAGCTCCCAACTAGCGGGAGGGCCCACCGGGGAGCTGTTTTTT
>TRBJ1-2|-|TRBV7-9|-
CASTGQGYGYTF
TGTGCCAGCACTGGGCAGGGCTATGGCTACACCTTC
>TRBJ1-4|-|TRBV6-6|TRBD1
CASRPGTGSRKEKLFF
TGTGCCAGCAGACCCGGGACAGGGTCGCGGAAAGAAAAACTGTTTTTT
>TRBJ1-4|once|TRBV13|-
CASSLGTYRATNEKLFF
TGTGCCAGCAGCTTAGGAACCTACAGGGCGACTAATGAAAAACTGTTTTTT
>TRBJ2-5|-|TRBV21-1|-
CASSKKSHGETQYF
TGTGCCAGCAGCAAAAAGAGTCATGGAGAGACCCAGTACTTC
>TRBJ2-3|-|TRBV21-1|-
CASSKSATVMQDTQYF
TGTGCCAGCAGTAAGTCTGCTACAGTCATGCAAGATACGCAGTATTTT
>TRBJ2-7|few|TRBV2|-
CASRATPGLDHEQYF
TGTGCCAGCAGGGCGACCCCGGGACTCGACCACGAGCAGTACTTC
>TRBJ2-4|once|TRBV28|-
CASSSGQILAKNIQYF
TGTGCCAGCAGTTCAGGACAGATACTAGCCAAAAACATTCAGTACTTC
>TRBJ1-4|few|TRBV28|-
CASSSRQVGEKLFF
TGTGCCAGCAGTTCCCGACAGGTGGGGGAAAAACTGTTTTTT
>TRBJ2-4|-|TRBV27|TRBD2
CASSLCLGRTPYDKNIQYF
TGTGCCAGCAGTTTATGTCTCGGGAGGACCCCCTACGACAAAAACATTCAGTACTTC
>TRBJ1-2|-|TRBV29-1|-
CSVEGEGRGYTF
TGCAGCGTTGAAGGGGAGGGGAGAGGCTACACCTTC
>TRBJ2-5|-|TRBV7-3|TRBD2
CASSPGTSGRRQETQYF
TGTGCCAGCAGCCCCGGGACTAGCGGGAGGCGACAAGAGACCCAGTACTTC
>TRBJ1-5|few|TRBV11-3|-
CASSPIGGRNQPQHF
TGTGCCAGCAGCCCCATAGGGGGACGCAATCAGCCCCAGCATTTT
>TRBJ2-5|-|TRBV6-1|TRBD2
CASSEAWAAGGETQYF
TGTGCCAGCAGTGAAGCCTGGGCAGCGGGAGGGGAGACCCAGTACTTC
>TRBJ2-1|many|TRBV29-1|TRBD2
CSVVDPYTPGGPNEQFF
TGCAGCGTTGTCGATCCTTACACGCCGGGAGGCCCGAATGAGCAGTTCTTC
>TRBJ2-1|-|TRBV19|-
CASSPGGAVINEQFF
TGTGCCAGTAGCCCCGGTGGAGCGGTTATCAATGAGCAGTTCTTC
>TRBJ1-2|-|TRBV28|-
CASTRTTNYGYTF
TGTGCCAGCACTCGTACCACTAACTATGGCTACACCTTC
>TRBJ1-3|-|TRBV2|-
CASKVGHPGNTIYF
TGTGCCAGCAAGGTCGGACACCCTGGAAACACCATATATTTT
>TRBJ1-1|-|TRBV2|-
CATRAEMNTEAFF
TGTGCCACCCGGGCAGAAATGAACACTGAAGCTTTCTTT
>TRBJ2-2|-|TRBV29-1|TRBD2
CSVSRTSGDTGELFF
TGCAGCGTCTCTAGGACTAGCGGGGACACCGGGGAGCTGTTTTTT
>TRBJ1-2|-|TRBV29-1|TRBD1
CSVEDRGTGNGYTF
TGCAGCGTTGAAGATCGCGGGACAGGAAACGGCTACACCTTC
>TRBJ2-7|-|TRBV28|-
CASSAPQVAYEQYF
TGTGCCAGCAGTGCCCCACAGGTAGCCTACGAGCAGTACTTC
>TRBJ1-1|-|TRBV19|TRBD1
CASSPLSFTGTGFNTEAFF
TGTGCCAGTAGTCCTCTTTCCTTCACCGGGACAGGCTTTAACACTGAAGCTTTCTTT
>TRBJ2-7|-|TRBV18|-
CASSPPGKLSYEQYF
TGTGCCAGCTCACCACCGGGGAAACTCTCCTACGAGCAGTACTTC
>TRBJ1-6|-|TRBV21-1|-
CASSPGGVGSPLHF
TGTGCCAGCAGCCCAGGGGGCGTAGGGTCACCCCTCCACTTT
>TRBJ2-1|-|TRBV27|-
CASSPQTSFHAEQFF
TGTGCCAGCAGTCCCCAAACTAGCTTTCATGCTGAGCAGTTCTTC
>TRBJ2-1|-|TRBV5-1|-
CASSPTAKDYNEQFF
TGCGCCAGCAGCCCGACCGCCAAGGACTACAATGAGCAGTTCTTC
>TRBJ2-7|-|TRBV30|TRBD1
CAWDRVGGEQYF
TGTGCCTGGGACAGGGTCGGAGGCGAGCAGTACTTC
>TRBJ1-1|-|TRBV4-1|TRBD1
CASSQHPWDRRPFMNTEAFF
TGCGCCAGCAGCCAGCACCCCTGGGACAGGAGGCCCTTCATGAACACTGAAGCTTTCTTT
>TRBJ2-1|-|TRBV19|-
CASSIGANNEQFF
TGTGCCAGTAGTATAGGCGCCAACAATGAGCAGTTCTTC